The clone carrying this TCR beta chain has just one count. Its specificity is unknown. The sequenced cases were selected for having the highest brain T cell transcript signatures. The data originate from a study of brain T cells in children with intractable seizures. Clones were read by immunoSEQ multiplex PCR, and TCRdb kept only the in-frame ones, dropping some. The data show 80,000 or so clones, approximately 94% seen once. With 5 bases clipped from V and 5 bases from J, the junction kept 5 bases outside the gene matches. Germline CDR1 is SGHTA and CDR2 is FQGNSA. The CDR3 contains 14 residues. Whole-study findings and limits: Only CDR3 sequence similarity suggested viral specificity, without known HCMV serostatus.

This TCR came from a boy under two years old with tuberous sclerosis and intractable seizures. The sequenced sample was peripheral blood, obtained at surgery. J is TRBJ1-2 and V is TRBV7-2, with 10 bases identical to TRBD1. CDR3 nucleotide sequence: TGTGCCAGCAGCGTGACAGGGGGCCGGTATGGCTACACCTTC. Protein product: CASSVTGGRYGYTF.